These 24 T cell receptor beta chains came from one sample sequenced in a study of blood T cell repertoires in COVID-19. Measured with immunoSEQ multiplex PCR; TCRdb has only the in-frame clones, and not every one. The data show approximately 300,000 clones, with around four fifths seen just once and 1% to 1.5% held by the top ten. The sequenced sample was peripheral blood. These receptors all come from a woman in her 50s with acute or convalescent COVID-19.

The genes are TRBV4-3 and TRBJ2-1; 7 nucleotides match TRBD2. There are 14 residues in the CDR3. Trimming at V came to 6 bases and at J to 2 bases, leaving 4 bases not matched to a gene. The germline V gene has CDR1 LGHNA and CDR2 YSLEER. CDR3 sequence: CASRTAGTYNEQFF. CDR3 DNA: TGCGCCAGCAGGACAGCGGGGACCTACAATGAGCAGTTCTTC.

The chain combines TRBV19 with TRBJ2-2, with 10 bases aligning to TRBD1. Germline loops: CDR1 LNHDA, CDR2 SQIVND (reference sequence). The J segment lost 1 base and the V segment lost 5 bases, leaving 10 bases of the junction unmatched. The CDR3 has 18 amino acids. The CDR3 reads CASSPHGQGGKNTGELFF. The CDR3, as DNA: TGTGCCAGTAGTCCCCATGGACAGGGGGGGAAGAACACCGGGGAGCTGTTTTTT.

Written as DNA, the CDR3 is TGTGCCAGCAGTTTCCCCTGGGCTGCTGGAAACACCATATATTTT. Protein product: CASSFPWAAGNTIYF. The J gene is TRBJ1-3, the V gene TRBV27; D is ambiguous. The germline gives CDR1 MNHEY, CDR2 SMNVEV (reference sequence). CDR3 length: 15 residues. V gave up 3 bases and J gave up 2 bases, with 11 bases separating them.

This clone was seen only a few times. Here the CDR3 reads CASSFNSYNSPLHF. The CDR3 DNA reads as TGTGCCAGCAGTTTCAACTCCTATAATTCACCCCTCCACTTT. The V gene is TRBV27, the J gene TRBJ1-6, with D unresolved. This CDR3 is built from 14 residues. Trimming stripped 3 bases from V and 0 bases from J, with 3 bases between. From germline, CDR1 is MNHEY and CDR2 SMNVEV (reference sequence).

The rearrangement uses TRBV7-2 and TRBJ1-4; D remains unclear. V lost 7 bases and J lost 7, with 13 bases in between. The CDR3 sequence is 13 residues long. Germline assignment: CDR1 SGHTA and CDR2 FQGNSA. The CDR3 DNA is TGTGCCAGCACACTTAAGAGGAGTGAAAAACTGTTTTTT. Its protein product is CASTLKRSEKLFF.

The rearrangement joins TRBV5-6 to TRBJ2-5, with 8 bases lining up with TRBD1. Germline V gene data show CDR1 as SGHDT and CDR2 as YYEEEE. J was trimmed by 7 bases and V by 4 bases; bases with no gene match: 6. This CDR3 contains 13 residues. This CDR3 is CASSPPDRVTQYF. DNA for the CDR3: TGTGCCAGCAGCCCGCCGGACAGGGTGACCCAGTACTTC.

The chain couples TRBV19 to TRBJ1-2; 11 nucleotides align to TRBD1. This CDR3 region has 15 residues. Losses at the gene ends were 8 bases for V and 4 bases for J; bases not matched to a gene: 9. CDR1 is LNHDA, CDR2 SQIVND, per germline (reference sequence). The CDR3 DNA sequence: TGTGCCAGTTCGAAGAGGGACAGGGGGATCTATGGCTACACCTTC. This encodes CASSKRDRGIYGYTF.

The chain uses TRBV21-1 and TRBJ1-1. TRBV21-1 is a pseudogene locus. The CDR3 contains 13 residues. CDR3 region: CGGGGVMNTEAFF. For the CDR3, the DNA is TGTGGGGGAGGGGGTGTTATGAACACTGAAGCTTTCTTT.

The chain is built from TRBV7-2 and TRBJ1-1, with TRBD1 as a possible D gene (6 bases). Germline V gene lookup returns CDR1 SGHTA and CDR2 FQGNSA. This CDR3 is 14 amino acids long. V was clipped by 0 bases and J by 5 bases, with 10 bases between them. This CDR3 is CASSLARGITEAFF. DNA for the CDR3: TGTGCCAGCAGCTTAGCGAGGGGGATTACTGAAGCTTTCTTT.

This clone was observed a single time. The V and J genes are TRBV18 and TRBJ1-1, with D maybe TRBD1 (6 bases). In germline, CDR1 is KGHSH, CDR2 LQKENI. V dropped 6 bases and J dropped 0 bases, with 14 bases sitting between them. The CDR3 contains 15 residues. The CDR3 nucleotides read TGTGCCAGCTCGCTCACAGGGCTTTTGAACACTGAAGCTTTCTTT. Translating it yields CASSLTGLLNTEAFF.

Comment on this clone: Distinct nucleotide sequences in the sample also encode this CDR3. V usage is TRBV4-3 and J usage is TRBJ1-1; D remains unclear. Deletions cut 0 bases from V and 1 base from J, with 3 bases between. Germline V gene data show CDR1 as LGHNA and CDR2 as YSLEER. CDR3 length equals 13 residues. The CDR3 nucleotides are TGCGCCAGCAGCCAAGACCGGAACACTGAAGCTTTCTTT. It encodes CASSQDRNTEAFF.

The rearrangement joins TRBV3-1 (or the pseudogene TRBV3-2) to TRBJ1-3; D is uncertain. V dropped 0 bases and J dropped 0 bases, with 6 bases sitting between them. The CDR3 has 15 residues. Germline loops: CDR1 LGHDT, CDR2 YNNKEL (reference sequence). The CDR3 loop is CASSQDGDSGNTIYF. As DNA, the CDR3 is TGTGCCAGCAGCCAAGACGGTGACTCTGGAAACACCATATATTTT.

The V gene is TRBV5-4, the J gene TRBJ2-2; 8 bases are shared with TRBD1. Germline V gene data show CDR1 as SGHNT and CDR2 as YYREEE (reference sequence). This CDR3 has 16 amino acids. The ends lost 3 bases at V and 1 base at J; junction bases unmatched: 5. For the CDR3, the DNA is TGTGCCAGCAGCTGGGCCGGGACAGGGAACACCGGGGAGCTGTTTTTT. Its translation is CASSWAGTGNTGELFF.

The V and J genes are TRBV6-5 and TRBJ1-2, with D tentatively TRBD1 (5 bases). The V end lost 7 bases, the J end lost 0 bases, and 12 bases lay between the germline ends. Germline V gene sequence: CDR1 MNHEY, CDR2 SVGAGI. CDR3 length: 14 residues. The CDR3 sequence: CASMVTEANYGYTF. The CDR3, as DNA: TGTGCCAGCATGGTGACAGAAGCTAACTATGGCTACACCTTC.

The rearrangement links TRBV20-1 to TRBJ1-1; 7 bases match TRBD1. CDR1 and CDR2 (germline): DFQATT, SNEGSKA (reference sequence). With V trimmed by 3 bases and J by 3 bases, 4 bases remained unmatched. The CDR3 is 13 residues long. The CDR3 is CSASEGADTEAFF. The CDR3 coding sequence is TGCAGTGCTAGTGAGGGGGCCGACACTGAAGCTTTCTTT.

The chain employs TRBV6-6 and TRBJ2-5; 10 bases align to TRBD1. Trimming removed 6 bases from V and 4 bases from J; junction bases left unmatched: 8. Germline CDR1 reads MNHNY; CDR2 reads SVGAGI (reference sequence). There are 15 residues in the CDR3. The CDR3 is CASSADRDRGETQYF. Here the CDR3 DNA reads TGTGCCAGCAGCGCCGACCGGGACAGGGGAGAGACCCAGTACTTC.

The J gene is TRBJ2-1, the V gene TRBV29-1; D may be TRBD1 (5 bases). Germline CDR1 and CDR2: SQVTM and ANQGSEA. The CDR3 extends over 14 amino acids. V lost 1 base and J lost 0, with 7 bases in between. The CDR3 loop is CSVEGTSSYNEQFF. In nucleotides, the CDR3 is TGCAGCGTTGAAGGGACAAGCTCCTACAATGAGCAGTTCTTC.

The gene calls are TRBV7-7 and TRBJ2-3; 7 bases map to TRBD2. With V trimmed by 1 base and J by 3 bases, 7 bases remained unmatched. Germline V gene sequence: CDR1 SSHAT, CDR2 FNYEAQ (reference sequence). CDR3 length: 16 residues. CDR3 coding DNA: TGTGCCAGCAGCTTAGACCGGGGCGGGAGTACAGATACGCAGTATTTT. This translates into CASSLDRGGSTDTQYF.

This chain uses TRBV4-2 with TRBJ1-2, with 8 nucleotides matching TRBD1. This CDR3 has 15 amino acids. V shed 1 base, J shed 3 bases, and the junction held 4 bases outside the gene matches. The germline V gene encodes CDR1 LGHNA and CDR2 YNFKEQ. CDR3 sequence reads: CASSQATGGYYGYTF. The DNA for the CDR3 is TGTGCCAGCAGCCAAGCAACAGGGGGTTACTATGGCTACACCTTC.

The chain recombines TRBV29-1 with TRBJ1-4, with 8 bases lining up with TRBD1. Germline CDR1 is SQVTM and CDR2 is ANQGSEA. CDR3 length equals 13 residues. J was trimmed by 8 bases and V by 1 base; bases with no gene match: 3. Here the CDR3 DNA reads TGCAGCGTTGAAGTGACAGGGGACGAAAAACTGTTTTTT. It is translated as CSVEVTGDEKLFF.

This chain joins TRBV7-9 and TRBJ2-7, with TRBD1 identical over 7 bases. Germline trimming cut 5 bases from V and 3 bases from J; bases unmatched to any gene: 4. The germline gives CDR1 SEHNR, CDR2 FQNEAQ (reference sequence). The CDR3 has 13 amino acids. The CDR3 is CASSPGQYYEQYF. CDR3 in DNA: TGTGCCAGCAGCCCGGGACAGTACTACGAGCAGTACTTC. Full variable domain (missing parts from reference TRBV7-9 and TRBJ2-7): DTGVSQNPRHKITKRGQNVTFRCDPISEHNRLYWYRQTLGQGPEFLTYFQNEAQLEKSRLLSDRFSAERPKGSFSTLEIQRTEQGDSAMYLCASSPGQYYEQYFGPGTRLTVT.

The CDR3 here is CASSQNYRGRHEQYV. The DNA for the CDR3 is TGTGCCAGCAGCCAGAACTACAGGGGGCGGCACGAGCAGTACGTC. The chain has TRBV21-1 and TRBJ2-7; no DNA check was done on the table's D call, TRBD1. TRBV21-1 counts as a pseudogene. This CDR3 is built from 15 residues.

V is TRBV5-1 and J is TRBJ2-1, with D perhaps TRBD1 (6 bases). V was trimmed by 0 bases and J by 0 bases, leaving 10 bases between them. CDR1 SGHRS and CDR2 YFSETQ come from the germline V gene. This CDR3 is built from 16 residues. The CDR3 loop is CASSLGTDSSYNEQFF. The DNA of the CDR3 is TGCGCCAGCAGCTTGGGGACAGATAGCTCCTACAATGAGCAGTTCTTC.

The chain recombines TRBV29-1 with TRBJ1-2, with 9 bases lining up with TRBD1. The germline V gene has CDR1 SQVTM and CDR2 ANQGSEA. The J segment lost 4 bases and the V segment lost 5 bases, leaving 5 bases of the junction unmatched. The CDR3 is made up of 13 amino acids. CDR3 coding DNA: TGCAGCGTTCTTATACAGGGGGCCTATGGCTACACCTTC. This encodes CSVLIQGAYGYTF.